Below are 23 T cell receptor beta chains sequenced from a single sample in a study of response to subunit inactivated influenza vaccine. Each CDR3 protein is one row after TCRdb ran MiXCR on the RT-PCR reads. This repertoire shows about 620,000 distinct CDR3 sequences, around 10% found once; its top ten account for more than 9.5%. The sample was also linked to a second study, of T cells expressing NK-cell markers. Per that paper: The authors made TCR beta cDNA libraries by 5'RACE template switching. This switching added a universal primer site and UMIs.

The sample was PBMCs from blood, taken on the day of vaccination. These receptors originate from a man aged 45-65 years who received an inactivated influenza vaccine.

The table lists this clonotype with many counts. The chain employs TRBV30 and TRBJ1-5, with 8 bases that match TRBD1. The CDR3 has 13 residues. The germline CDR1 and CDR2 sequences are GTSNPN and SVGIG (reference sequence). V was pared by 3 bases and J by 7 bases, with 5 bases of the junction left unmatched. CDR3 in amino acids: CAWSVTGDQPQHF. For the CDR3, the DNA is TGTGCCTGGAGCGTGACAGGGGACCAGCCCCAGCATTTT.

This clonotype appeared a few times. The chain has TRBV6-5 and TRBJ1-1, with no clear D. The CDR3 totals 14 residues. The germline V gene has CDR1 MNHEY and CDR2 SVGAGI. V dropped 0 bases and J dropped 2 bases, with 7 bases sitting between them. The CDR3 is CASSYSESNTEAFF. Here the CDR3 DNA reads TGTGCCAGCAGTTACTCGGAAAGTAACACTGAAGCTTTCTTT.

As regards this clonotype: A much more abundant neighbour one base away suggests this may be a read error. The CDR3 sequence: CASSLVQGTGQETQDF. The CDR3 nucleotides are TGCGCCAGCAGCTTGGTTCAGGGAACGGGCCAAGAGACCCAGGACTTC. The V and J genes are TRBV5-1 and TRBJ2-5, with D perhaps matching TRBD1 (5 bases). The V gene's germline CDR1 is SGHRS and CDR2 YFSETQ. The CDR3 runs to 16 residues.

This clonotype showed up just a few times. The rearrangement joins TRBV12-3 or TRBV12-4 to TRBJ2-3; 10 positions match TRBD1. V dropped 4 bases and J dropped 7; count of bases not matched to a gene: 8. This CDR3 region has 15 residues. The CDR3 DNA follows: TGTGCCAGCAGTTCGTCGACAGGGGGCAGGTATACGCAGTATTTT. This translates into CASSSSTGGRYTQYF.

This clonotype was seen a few times. The rearrangement joins TRBV4-1 to TRBJ2-2; unclear D gene. Trimming left V 1 base short and J 9 bases short, with 21 bases between. The V gene's germline CDR1 is MGHRA and CDR2 YSYEKL. The CDR3 covers 17 residues. Written as DNA, the CDR3 is TGCGCCAGCAGCCAAGTGTTAATCGGCGTGGCGTTCCGGGAGCTGTTTTTT. This translates into CASSQVLIGVAFRELFF.

This clonotype was counted between two and nine times. This chain joins TRBV29-1 and TRBJ2-5; D is uncertain. The CDR3 runs to 16 residues. Trimming cost V 4 bases and J 5 bases, with 23 bases left between them. Germline V CDR1 and CDR2: SQVTM, ANQGSEA. Written as DNA, the CDR3 is TGCAGCGTTGGGTCCGTGCCAGGTCAAGCACTGGAGACCCAGTACTTC. Translated, it gives CSVGSVPGQALETQYF. Combining the CDR3 with reference TRBV29-1 and TRBJ2-5 gives the whole variable domain SAVISQKPSRDICQRGTSLTIQCQVDSQVTMMFWYRQQPGQSLTLIATANQGSEATYESGFVIDKFPISRPNLTFSTLTVSNMSPEDSSIYLCSVGSVPGQALETQYFGPGTRLLVL.

This clonotype was recorded a few times. This chain joins TRBV3-1 and TRBJ1-6; tentatively, D is TRBD1 (6 bases). The V end lost 6 bases, the J end lost 7 bases, and 22 bases lay between the germline ends. This CDR3 contains 17 residues. Looked up from germline, CDR1 is LGHDT and CDR2 is YNNKEL (reference sequence). Written as DNA, the CDR3 is TGTGCCAGCAGTCCTTGGGAGGGGGGGAATCCGAATTCACCCCTCCACTTT. Translation gives CASSPWEGGNPNSPLHF.

This clonotype has only a few counts. The J gene is TRBJ2-7, the V gene TRBV3-1; 10 bases are shared with TRBD1. The germline CDR1 and CDR2 sequences are LGHDT and YNNKEL (reference sequence). Trimming at V came to 0 bases and at J to 4 bases, leaving 6 bases not matched to a gene. The CDR3 spans 16 residues. The CDR3 nucleotides read TGTGCCAGCAGCCAAGAATTTGGGGACAGGGGATACGAGCAGTACTTC. Translated: CASSQEFGDRGYEQYF.

This rearrangement joins TRBV5-1 to TRBJ2-7; 10 nucleotides line up with TRBD1. CDR3 length: 16 residues. CDR1 is SGHRS, CDR2 YFSETQ, per germline. The V gene end was trimmed by 0 bases and the J gene end by 6 bases; junction bases not matched to a gene: 9. Here the CDR3 DNA reads TGCGCCAGCAGCTTGGAGGGAACCGGGACAGGGGTCGAGCAGTACTTC. Amino acids: CASSLEGTGTGVEQYF.

This chain uses TRBV27 with TRBJ2-5; D call uncertain. This CDR3 is 16 amino acids long. Germline lookup yields CDR1 MNHEY and CDR2 SMNVEV (reference sequence). Trimming removed 5 bases at V and 5 bases at J, with 21 bases between. The CDR3 is CASSGGSPGQGETQYF. Written as DNA, the CDR3 is TGTGCCAGCAGTGGTGGTAGTCCCGGCCAAGGCGAGACCCAGTACTTC.

J is TRBJ2-7 and V is TRBV12-3 or TRBV12-4; tentative D call: TRBD1 (6 bases). The CDR3 sequence is 15 residues long. Trimming removed 3 bases at V and 4 bases at J, with 16 bases between. The CDR3 DNA follows: TGTGCCAGCAGTTTCGGTACAGGGACGGGTTACGAGCAGTACTTC. Protein: CASSFGTGTGYEQYF.

In this sample, this clonotype turned up a few times. The chain couples TRBV12-3 or TRBV12-4 to TRBJ1-1; weak D call: TRBD1 (5 bases). Trimming left V 3 bases short and J 1 base short, with 9 bases between. The CDR3 sequence is 14 residues long. For the CDR3, the DNA is TGTGCCAGCAGTTTGCGGACAACGAACACTGAAGCTTTCTTT. It translates to CASSLRTTNTEAFF.

The CDR3 bases are TGCAGTGATCAGCGGGGAATAGAGACCCAGTACTTC. Translated, it gives CSDQRGIETQYF. The chain joins TRBV20-1 to TRBJ2-5; 7 positions agree with TRBD2. The CDR3 totals 12 residues. Looked up from germline, CDR1 is DFQATT and CDR2 is SNEGSKA (reference sequence). The V gene end was trimmed by 7 bases and the J gene end by 4 bases; junction bases not matched to a gene: 6.

This clonotype showed up just a few times. The V call is TRBV28, the J call TRBJ2-4; D call uncertain. Trimming cost V 6 bases and J 8 bases, with 8 bases left between them. Germline-derived CDR1 and CDR2 are MDHEN and SYDVKM. This CDR3 has 11 residues. CDR3 loop: CASSTWDIQYF. The DNA of the CDR3 is TGTGCCAGCAGCACCTGGGACATTCAGTACTTC.

This clonotype occurred many times. The chain combines TRBV7-9 with TRBJ2-2, with TRBD2 matching 12 bases. The germline gives CDR1 SEHNR, CDR2 FQNEAQ (reference sequence). The CDR3 covers 17 residues. Unmatched junction bases numbered 7, after V lost 3 bases and J lost 5 bases. In DNA, the CDR3 is TGTGCCAGCAGCTTGACTAGCGGGAGAAGATTGACCGGGGAGCTGTTTTTT. This sequence encodes CASSLTSGRRLTGELFF.

This clonotype has just a few counts. The chain couples TRBV11-2 to TRBJ1-5; perhaps TRBD1 as D (5 bases). With 1 base removed from V and 7 bases from J, the gap between germline ends came to 14 bases. The CDR3 spans 15 residues. The germline gives CDR1 SGHAT, CDR2 FQNNGV. This CDR3 reads CASSLVGGVGQPQHF. In nucleotides, the CDR3 is TGTGCCAGCAGCTTAGTCGGAGGGGTCGGCCAGCCCCAGCATTTT.

This clonotype was counted at least ten times. The gene calls are TRBV20-1 and TRBJ1-5, with 8 bases that match TRBD1. The length of the CDR3 is 14 residues. Unmatched junction bases numbered 6, after V lost 2 bases and J lost 6 bases. Looked up from germline, CDR1 is DFQATT and CDR2 is SNEGSKA (reference sequence). CDR3 in amino acids: CSARLGQGGQPQHF. The CDR3 region has the DNA TGCAGTGCTAGACTCGGACAGGGCGGTCAGCCCCAGCATTTT.

This clonotype occurred many times. V usage is TRBV7-9 and J usage is TRBJ2-7; the D is unclear. The CDR3 runs 12 residues. Germline V CDR1 and CDR2: SEHNR, FQNEAQ (reference sequence). V was cut by 2 bases and J by 7 bases, with 9 bases left in between. Here the CDR3 DNA reads TGTGCCAGCAGCTTATCGTCGTCTGAGCAGTACTTC. Translation gives CASSLSSSEQYF.

This clonotype was seen ten or more times. This rearrangement joins TRBV3-1 to TRBJ2-1; 9 nucleotides align to TRBD1. In germline, CDR1 is LGHDT, CDR2 YNNKEL (reference sequence). The CDR3 totals 15 residues. Losses at the gene ends were 6 bases for V and 9 bases for J; bases not matched to a gene: 12. The CDR3 DNA reads as TGTGCCAGCAGTGACCTGATGGGACAGGGAGCTGAGCAGTTCTTC. Its translation is CASSDLMGQGAEQFF.

This clonotype has a handful of counts. This chain joins TRBV5-1 and TRBJ2-7; TRBD2 agrees at 7 bases. There are 15 residues in the CDR3. Germline V CDR1 and CDR2: SGHRS, YFSETQ. Trimming removed 4 bases from V and 5 bases from J; junction bases left unmatched: 12. The CDR3 reads CASSSGGLEHDEQYF. The CDR3, as DNA: TGCGCCAGCAGCAGTGGCGGACTAGAACACGACGAGCAGTACTTC.

This clonotype was counted a few times. The J gene is TRBJ2-7, the V gene TRBV4-1; TRBD2 agrees at 7 bases. Trimming removed 0 bases from V and 2 bases from J; junction bases left unmatched: 10. CDR1 is MGHRA and CDR2 is YSYEKL in the germline V gene. The CDR3 consists of 17 residues. CDR3 nucleotide sequence: TGCGCCAGCAGCCAAGATCCCAGCGGGGACTTCCCCTACGAGCAGTACTTC. Amino acid sequence: CASSQDPSGDFPYEQYF.

J is TRBJ2-5 and V is TRBV20-1; D possibly corresponds to TRBD2 (6 bases). This CDR3 region has 15 residues. The ends were cut back, 4 bases at V and 4 bases at J, with 19 bases in the middle. Per germline, CDR1 DFQATT and CDR2 SNEGSKA (reference sequence). CDR3 bases: TGCAGTGCTACTGAGAGTTCCCGCGGGGTAGAGACCCAGTACTTC. It specifies CSATESSRGVETQYF.

This sequence joins TRBV4-3 and TRBJ2-7; D is perhaps TRBD2 (6 bases). This CDR3 has 14 residues. Germline values: CDR1 LGHNA, CDR2 YSLEER. Trimming left V 4 bases short and J 1 base short, with 11 bases between. The CDR3 DNA is TGCGCCAGCAGCCCCCGGGAGAATTCCTACGAGCAGTACTTC. This gives the protein CASSPRENSYEQYF.